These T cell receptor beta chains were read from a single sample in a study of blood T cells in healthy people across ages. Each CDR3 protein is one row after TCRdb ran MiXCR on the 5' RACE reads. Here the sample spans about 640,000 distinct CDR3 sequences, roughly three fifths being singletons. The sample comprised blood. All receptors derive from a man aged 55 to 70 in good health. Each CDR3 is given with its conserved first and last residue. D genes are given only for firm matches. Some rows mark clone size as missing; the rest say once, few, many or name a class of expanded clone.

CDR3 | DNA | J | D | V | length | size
CASSVVWSGGIQYF | TGTGCCAGCAGCGTAGTGTGGTCGGGGGGGATCCAGTACTTC | TRBJ2-4 | TRBD2 | TRBV9 | 14 | few
CASSQESRRGGRTDTQYF | TGTGCCAGCAGCCAAGAATCTCGGCGGGGGGGCAGGACAGATACGCAGTATTTT | TRBJ2-3 | TRBD2 | TRBV3-1 | 18 | -
CASSFYPNRDQETQYF | TGCGCCAGCAGCTTCTACCCCAACAGGGACCAAGAGACCCAGTACTTC | TRBJ2-5 | - | TRBV5-1 | 16 | -
CASRPPKSILSYEQYF | TGTGCCAGCCGACCTCCTAAATCCATTCTCTCCTACGAGCAGTACTTC | TRBJ2-7 | - | TRBV2 | 16 | -
CASTSSGALWSGANVLTF | TGCGCCAGCACTTCTAGCGGGGCCCTTTGGTCTGGGGCCAACGTCCTGACTTTC | TRBJ2-6 | TRBD2 | TRBV4-1 | 18 | -
CASSATGRYETQYF | TGTGCCAGCAGCGCAACCGGACGATACGAGACCCAGTACTTC | TRBJ2-5 | - | TRBV3-1 | 14 | once
CSASSRPNYGYTF | TGCAGTGCTAGCTCCAGACCTAACTATGGCTACACCTTC | TRBJ1-2 | - | TRBV20-1 | 13 | -
CASSLIGTPQNIQYF | TGCGCCAGCAGCTTGATTGGGACCCCTCAAAACATTCAGTACTTC | TRBJ2-4 | - | TRBV5-1 | 15 | few
CASSFSDYEQYF | TGTGCCAGCAGCTTCTCGGACTACGAGCAGTACTTC | TRBJ2-7 | - | TRBV7-9 | 12 | few
CASSRLSRDSKYNEQFF | TGCGCCAGCAGTCGATTAAGCCGGGACAGCAAATACAATGAGCAGTTCTTC | TRBJ2-1 | TRBD1 | TRBV5-1 | 17 | -
CASSYSGTDPGELFF | TGTGCCAGCAGTTACTCAGGGACAGATCCCGGGGAGCTGTTTTTT | TRBJ2-2 | TRBD1 | TRBV6-6 | 15 | -
CASRADREGQETQYF | TGCGCCAGCAGGGCGGACAGGGAGGGCCAAGAGACCCAGTACTTC | TRBJ2-5 | - | TRBV5-1 | 15 | -
CASSLLGGMYNEQFF | TGTGCCAGCAGCTTACTAGGGGGTATGTACAATGAGCAGTTCTTC | TRBJ2-1 | - | TRBV7-9 | 15 | -
CSAQIATSNTGELFF | TGCAGCGCCCAAATCGCCACATCGAACACCGGGGAGCTGTTTTTT | TRBJ2-2 | - | TRBV29-1 | 15 | -
CASSEQGIAKNIQYF | TGTGCCAGCAGTGAGCAGGGAATAGCCAAAAACATTCAGTACTTC | TRBJ2-4 | - | TRBV2 | 15 | -
CSARAPDQPQHF | TGCAGTGCTAGGGCCCCGGATCAGCCCCAGCATTTT | TRBJ1-5 | - | TRBV20-1 | 12 | few
CASTLDRGSTDTQYF | TGTGCCAGCACCTTGGACAGGGGGAGCACAGATACGCAGTATTTT | TRBJ2-3 | TRBD1 | TRBV12-3/TRBV12-4 | 15 | few
CASSAPLYEQYF | TGTGCCAGCAGCGCGCCCCTATACGAGCAGTACTTC | TRBJ2-7 | - | TRBV7-2 | 12 | few
CASSLGTGETGYTF | TGTGCCAGCTCACTGGGGACAGGGGAAACTGGCTACACCTTC | TRBJ1-2 | TRBD1 | TRBV18 | 14 | -
CSAGPPSGGRIYNEQYF | TGCAGTGCCGGACCCCCTAGCGGGGGCCGGATTTACAATGAGCAGTACTTC | TRBJ2-5 | TRBD2 | TRBV20-1 | 17 | -
CASSQGDNRDPDTQYF | TGTGCCAGCAGCCAAGGCGATAACCGGGACCCAGATACGCAGTATTTT | TRBJ2-3 | - | TRBV3-1 | 16 | -
CASIEGGITEAFF | TGTGCCAGCATTGAGGGAGGGATAACTGAAGCTTTCTTT | TRBJ1-1 | - | TRBV6-1 | 13 | -
CASSWGDPGQETSTF | TGTGCCAGCAGCTGGGGCGACCCGGGACAGGAGACGAGCACCTTC | TRBJ1-2 | TRBD1 | TRBV12-3/TRBV12-4 | 15 | -
CASSRGSASGGNTDTQYF | TGTGCCAGCAGCCGGGGGTCGGCTAGCGGGGGAAACACAGATACGCAGTATTTT | TRBJ2-3 | TRBD2 | TRBV6-1 | 18 | -
CASSLGSLSSYNEQYF | TGTGCCAGCAGTTTGGGCAGCCTGAGCTCCTACAATGAGCAGTACTTC | TRBJ2-7 | - | TRBV27 | 16 | -
CASSSLAGEDNEQFF | TGCGCCAGCAGCTCGTTAGCGGGGGAGGACAATGAGCAGTTCTTC | TRBJ2-1 | TRBD2 | TRBV5-1 | 15 | -
CASSQDGQAGANVLTF | TGTGCCAGCAGCCAAGATGGCCAGGCTGGGGCCAACGTCCTGACTTTC | TRBJ2-6 | - | TRBV3-1 | 16 | few
CASSLVGNSQETQYF | TGCGCCAGCAGCTTGGTGGGAAATAGCCAAGAGACCCAGTACTTC | TRBJ2-5 | - | TRBV5-1 | 15 | -
CASSYAGTSAYEQYF | TGTGCCAGCAGCTATGCCGGGACTAGCGCCTACGAGCAGTACTTC | TRBJ2-7 | TRBD2 | TRBV7-2 | 15 | few
CASSQDRRGMAYGYTF | TGTGCCAGCAGCCAAGATCGAAGAGGGATGGCGTATGGCTACACCTTC | TRBJ1-2 | - | TRBV14 | 16 | -
CASRRQGSSNEQFF | TGTGCCAGCAGGCGACAGGGGTCGAGTAATGAGCAGTTCTTC | TRBJ2-1 | TRBD1 | TRBV27 | 14 | once
CASSYTGNQPQHF | TGTGCCAGCAGTTACACAGGCAATCAGCCCCAGCATTTT | TRBJ1-5 | - | TRBV5-1 | 13 | few
CASSDHRRMYNEQFF | TGTGCCAGCAGTGACCACCGTCGGATGTACAATGAGCAGTTCTTC | TRBJ2-1 | - | TRBV12-3/TRBV12-4 | 15 | -
CASSQITGTNYGYTF | TGTGCCAGCAGCCAAATAACAGGGACTAACTATGGCTACACCTTC | TRBJ1-2 | - | TRBV3-1 | 15 | -
CASSPTGLQRGTQYF | TGTGCCAGCAGTCCGACGGGACTACAGAGGGGGACCCAGTACTTC | TRBJ2-5 | TRBD2 | TRBV12-3/TRBV12-4 | 15 | -
CASSLANRNTGELFF | TGTGCCAGCAGCTTAGCAAACAGGAACACCGGGGAGCTGTTTTTT | TRBJ2-2 | - | TRBV7-9 | 15 | -
CASSRNMGVSSYEQYF | TGTGCCAGCAGTAGGAATATGGGGGTTAGCTCCTACGAGCAGTACTTC | TRBJ2-7 | - | TRBV6-1 | 16 | -
CASSFSTSGGARDNEQFF | TGCGCCAGCAGCTTCTCGACTAGCGGGGGGGCCAGGGACAATGAGCAGTTCTTC | TRBJ2-1 | TRBD2 | TRBV5-1 | 18 | -
CAISDRQNTGELFF | TGTGCCATCAGTGATAGACAGAACACCGGGGAGCTGTTTTTT | TRBJ2-2 | - | TRBV10-3 | 14 | many
CASSYAQETQYF | TGTGCCAGCAGTTACGCCCAAGAGACCCAGTACTTC | TRBJ2-5 | - | TRBV6-6 | 12 | many
CATTQGASGANVLTF | TGTGCCACCACACAGGGGGCGTCTGGGGCCAACGTCCTGACTTTC | TRBJ2-6 | TRBD1 | TRBV11-1 | 15 | few
CSASKAGDSYNEQFF | TGCAGTGCTAGCAAAGCGGGGGATTCCTACAATGAGCAGTTCTTC | TRBJ2-1 | TRBD2 | TRBV20-1 | 15 | -
CASSLTPGSTDTQYF | TGCGCCAGCAGCTTGACCCCTGGTAGCACAGATACGCAGTATTTT | TRBJ2-3 | - | TRBV5-1 | 15 | -
CASSPVSGGPYNEQFF | TGTGCCAGCAGTCCCGTTAGCGGGGGGCCTTACAATGAGCAGTTCTTC | TRBJ2-1 | TRBD2 | TRBV12-3/TRBV12-4 | 16 | -
CASSLVAGSSYNEQFF | TGCGCCAGCAGCTTGGTGGCGGGGAGCTCCTACAATGAGCAGTTCTTC | TRBJ2-1 | - | TRBV5-1 | 16 | few
CSARDGGASDTQYF | TGCAGTGCTAGAGACGGGGGGGCCTCAGATACGCAGTATTTT | TRBJ2-3 | TRBD2 | TRBV20-1 | 14 | many
CSAPGAGVYGYTF | TGCAGTGCGCCCGGCGCAGGGGTCTATGGCTACACCTTC | TRBJ1-2 | - | TRBV20-1 | 13 | -
CSAAVAARINEKLFF | TGCAGTGCTGCAGTGGCGGCCAGGATTAATGAAAAACTGTTTTTT | TRBJ1-4 | - | TRBV20-1 | 15 | -
CASSFGGRPYEQYF | TGTGCCAGCAGCTTTGGGGGGCGACCCTACGAGCAGTACTTC | TRBJ2-7 | - | TRBV7-2 | 14 | few
CASSPGGGKETQYF | TGCGCCAGCAGCCCCGGTGGGGGGAAAGAGACCCAGTACTTC | TRBJ2-5 | - | TRBV5-1 | 14 | -
CSASRTGTDTQYF | TGCAGTGCTTCCAGGACAGGCACAGATACGCAGTATTTT | TRBJ2-3 | - | TRBV20-1 | 13 | -
CASSARTDAYNEQFF | TGTGCCAGCAGTGCAAGGACAGATGCCTACAATGAGCAGTTCTTC | TRBJ2-1 | - | TRBV2 | 15 | few
CSARDRGYGYTF | TGCAGTGCTAGGGACAGGGGCTATGGCTACACCTTC | TRBJ1-2 | TRBD1 | TRBV20-1 | 12 | few
CASSLHGQGPQETQYF | TGTGCCAGCAGCTTACACGGACAGGGACCTCAAGAGACCCAGTACTTC | TRBJ2-5 | TRBD1 | TRBV11-2 | 16 | many
CASSARVNQPQHF | TGTGCCAGCAGCGCTCGAGTCAATCAGCCCCAGCATTTT | TRBJ1-5 | - | TRBV21-1 | 13 | -
CSASRLAGDASYNEQFF | TGCAGTGCTAGCCGGCTAGCGGGGGACGCCTCCTACAATGAGCAGTTCTTC | TRBJ2-1 | TRBD2 | TRBV20-1 | 17 | -
CASSEYSGYTF | TGTGCCAGCAGTGAATATTCTGGCTACACCTTC | TRBJ1-2 | - | TRBV2 | 11 | -
CASSAQTTGEETQYF | TGTGCCAGCAGTGCGCAGACTACAGGGGAAGAGACCCAGTACTTC | TRBJ2-5 | TRBD1 | TRBV6-1 | 15 | once
CASSDPGRGSYEQYF | TGTGCCAGCAGTGACCCTGGACGGGGGTCCTACGAGCAGTACTTC | TRBJ2-7 | - | TRBV6-6 | 15 | -